One sample yielded the 2 T cell receptor beta chains listed below, sequenced in a study of human T cells and chemical hapten exposure. Sequencing started from total RNA isolated from unfractionated whole blood. The library tagged each cDNA molecule with unique molecular identifiers. Each CDR3 protein gets one entry after TCRdb re-called the reads with MiXCR. The table shows about 120,000 distinct CDR3 sequences, with more than 8.5% occurring only once. The specimen sequenced was whole blood. These TCRs come from a human donor in good health. Some clones in this sample may be carry-over from other donors' samples.

This clonotype was seen a few times. The rearrangement joins TRBV29-1 to TRBJ2-1; 8 nucleotides agree with TRBD1. Germline V gene lookup returns CDR1 SQVTM and CDR2 ANQGSEA. This CDR3 comprises 14 residues. The J segment lost 2 bases and the V segment lost 7 bases, leaving 7 bases of the junction unmatched. Here the CDR3 DNA reads TGCAGCGCCAGGGGGACAGGACCCTACAATGAGCAGTTCTTC. Translated, it gives CSARGTGPYNEQFF.

This clonotype was picked up many times. V is TRBV10-3 and J is TRBJ1-1, with D possibly TRBD1 on 6 matching bases. V was trimmed by 4 bases and J by 1 base, leaving 10 bases between them. This CDR3 comprises 14 residues. Germline values: CDR1 ENHRY, CDR2 SYGVKD. The CDR3 here is CAISGTERNTEAFF. The CDR3 coding sequence is TGTGCCATCAGTGGGACAGAACGGAACACTGAAGCTTTCTTT.